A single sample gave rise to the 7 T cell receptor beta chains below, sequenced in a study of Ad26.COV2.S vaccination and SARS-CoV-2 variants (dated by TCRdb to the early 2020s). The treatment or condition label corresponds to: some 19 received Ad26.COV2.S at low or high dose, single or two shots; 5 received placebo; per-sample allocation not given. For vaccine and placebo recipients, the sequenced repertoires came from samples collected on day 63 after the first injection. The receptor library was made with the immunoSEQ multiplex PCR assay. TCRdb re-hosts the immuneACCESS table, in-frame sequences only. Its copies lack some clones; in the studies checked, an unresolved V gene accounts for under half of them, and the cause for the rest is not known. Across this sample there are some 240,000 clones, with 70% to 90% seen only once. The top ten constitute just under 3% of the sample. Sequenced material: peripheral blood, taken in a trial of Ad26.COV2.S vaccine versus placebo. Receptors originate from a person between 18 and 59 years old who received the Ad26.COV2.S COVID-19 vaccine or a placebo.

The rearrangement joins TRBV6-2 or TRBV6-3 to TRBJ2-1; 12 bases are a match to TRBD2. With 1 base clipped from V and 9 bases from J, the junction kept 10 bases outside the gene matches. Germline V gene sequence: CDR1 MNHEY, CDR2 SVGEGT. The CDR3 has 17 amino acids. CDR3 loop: CASSYLASGGAGGEQFF. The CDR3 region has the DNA TGTGCCAGCAGTTACTTAGCTAGCGGGGGGGCAGGAGGTGAGCAGTTCTTC.

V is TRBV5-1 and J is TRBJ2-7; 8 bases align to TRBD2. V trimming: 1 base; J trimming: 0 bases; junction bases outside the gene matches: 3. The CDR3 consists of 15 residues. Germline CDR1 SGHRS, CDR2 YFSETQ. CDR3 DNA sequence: TGCGCCAGCAGCTTGTACGGGACTAGCTCCTACGAGCAGTACTTC. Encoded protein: CASSLYGTSSYEQYF.

CDR3 sequence: CASSHRLAGGRDEQFF. Here the CDR3 DNA reads TGTGCCAGCAGCCACCGACTAGCGGGGGGGCGAGATGAGCAGTTCTTC. The chain is built from TRBV7-3 and TRBJ2-1, with 14 bases lining up with TRBD2. The junction had 8 bases not matched to a gene; V was cut back by 5 bases and J by 8 bases. The CDR3 loop spans 16 amino acids. The germline V gene has CDR1 SGHTA and CDR2 FQGTGA.

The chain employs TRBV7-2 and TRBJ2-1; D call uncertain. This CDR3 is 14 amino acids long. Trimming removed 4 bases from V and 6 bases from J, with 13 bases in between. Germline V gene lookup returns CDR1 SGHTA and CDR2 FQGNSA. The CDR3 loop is CASSSIRRGNEQFF. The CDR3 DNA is TGTGCCAGCAGCTCCATACGGCGCGGCAATGAGCAGTTCTTC.

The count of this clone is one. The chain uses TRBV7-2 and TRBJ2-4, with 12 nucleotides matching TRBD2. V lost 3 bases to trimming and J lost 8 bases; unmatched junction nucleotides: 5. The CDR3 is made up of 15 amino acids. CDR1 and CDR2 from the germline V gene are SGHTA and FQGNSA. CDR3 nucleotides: TGTGCCAGCAGCTTGACTAGCGGGGGAGGAGACATTCAGTACTTC. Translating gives CASSLTSGGGDIQYF.

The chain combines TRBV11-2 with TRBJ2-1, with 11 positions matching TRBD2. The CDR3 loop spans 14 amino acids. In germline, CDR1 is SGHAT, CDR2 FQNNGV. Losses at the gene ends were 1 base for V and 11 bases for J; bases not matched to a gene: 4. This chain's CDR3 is CASSLVRLAGKQFF. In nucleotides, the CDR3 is TGTGCCAGCAGCTTAGTAAGACTAGCGGGAAAGCAGTTCTTC.

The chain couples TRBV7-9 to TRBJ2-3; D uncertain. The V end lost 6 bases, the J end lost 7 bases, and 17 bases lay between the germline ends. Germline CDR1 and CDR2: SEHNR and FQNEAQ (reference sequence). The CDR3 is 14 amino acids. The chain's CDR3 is CASSTKAPTYTQYF. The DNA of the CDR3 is TGTGCCAGCAGTACGAAGGCCCCGACGTATACGCAGTATTTT.